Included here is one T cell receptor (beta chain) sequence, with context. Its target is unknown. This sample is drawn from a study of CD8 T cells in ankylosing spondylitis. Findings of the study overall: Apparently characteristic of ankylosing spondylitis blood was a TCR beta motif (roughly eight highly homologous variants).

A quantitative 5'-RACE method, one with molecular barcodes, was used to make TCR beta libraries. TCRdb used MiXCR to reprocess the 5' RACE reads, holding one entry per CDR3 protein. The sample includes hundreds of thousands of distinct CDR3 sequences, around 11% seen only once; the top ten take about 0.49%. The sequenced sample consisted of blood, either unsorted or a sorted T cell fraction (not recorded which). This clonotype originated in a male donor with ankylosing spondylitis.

The CDR3 DNA reads as TGTGCCAGCAGCTTTCAAGAGATCGGGTTTTGGTTCTTC. Translation: CASSFQEIGFWFF. The chain combines TRBV7-9 with TRBJ2-1, with D unclear. The V and J ends lost 3 bases and 15 bases respectively, with 18 bases between them. The CDR3 covers 13 residues. The V gene's germline CDR1 is SEHNR and CDR2 FQNEAQ (reference sequence). The full variable domain, in which reference TRBV7-9 and TRBJ2-1 provide the parts outside the CDR3, is DTGVSQNPRHKITKRGQNVTFRCDPISEHNRLYWYRQTLGQGPEFLTYFQNEAQLEKSRLLSDRFSAERPKGSFSTLEIQRTEQGDSAMYLCASSFQEIGFWFFGPGTRLTVL.